This TCR beta chain appears in the sequencing data of a study of blood T cell repertoires in COVID-19. Participant age was about 18 to 95 years, and participants resided in fewer than 30 US areas. Clinical history as reported by participants underpinned cohort assignment. The study counted Cohort 3 donors as recovered given two negative PCRs, clearance, or symptom resolution. Original processing methods: Cell counts per sample came from amplifying reference gene primers. The data were produced by immunoSEQ multiplex PCR, yet TCRdb's version contains in-frame clones alone and is incomplete. V and J calls and clone size come straight from that table; D and trimming were deduced from the DNA. The table lists approximately 300,000 clones, roughly 89% of them singletons. Trimming removed 6 bases from V and 0 bases from J; junction bases left unmatched: 6. The CDR3 runs to 16 residues. The germline gives CDR1 LNHDA, CDR2 SQIVND (reference sequence).

This clonotype was sampled from a man in his fifties or sixties who had recovered from COVID-19. Sequencing used PBMCs or T cells enriched from blood (not recorded which). V is TRBV19 and J is TRBJ2-1; 9 positions agree with TRBD2. Here the CDR3 reads CASSRLAVSSYNEQFF. For the CDR3, the DNA is TGTGCCAGTAGCAGACTAGCGGTCAGCTCCTACAATGAGCAGTTCTTC.